Listed here are 31 T cell receptor beta chains from one sample, sequenced in a study of blood T cell repertoires in COVID-19. Sequenced by immunoSEQ multiplex PCR; TCRdb stores in-frame clones only, minus some. The table includes a few hundred thousand clones, roughly 85% detected once. Sequences were obtained from peripheral blood. The receptor set was obtained from a human donor in a cohort sampled during active COVID-19.

Concerning this clone: This sample includes further DNA sequences coding for the same CDR3. The V and J genes are TRBV18 and TRBJ2-7; D unresolved. Trimming removed 2 bases from V and 5 bases from J, with 7 bases in between. The germline V gene has CDR1 KGHSH and CDR2 LQKENI. This CDR3 has 12 residues. CDR3 coding DNA: TGTGCCAGCTCACCATTCGGAGACGAGCAGTACTTC. Its translation is CASSPFGDEQYF.

The chain joins TRBV9 to TRBJ2-5; weak D call: TRBD1 (6 bases). Germline loops: CDR1 SGDLS, CDR2 YYNGEE. The CDR3 extends over 15 amino acids. V lost 4 bases and J lost 5, with 18 bases in between. The DNA of the CDR3 is TGTGCCAGCAGCCAAGGACAGACGTCTCAGGAGACCCAGTACTTC. It codes for CASSQGQTSQETQYF.

This chain joins TRBV5-6 and TRBJ2-7; TRBD1 agrees at 8 bases. This CDR3 is built from 15 residues. CDR1 and CDR2 (germline): SGHDT, YYEEEE. V lost 1 base, J lost 3 bases, and 6 bases stayed unmatched. The CDR3 loop is CASSLLDRDFYEQYF. CDR3 coding DNA: TGTGCCAGCAGCTTGTTGGACAGGGACTTCTACGAGCAGTACTTC.

This chain uses TRBV18 with TRBJ1-1; 7 bases map to TRBD1. The V gene's germline CDR1 is KGHSH and CDR2 LQKENI. The V segment lost 2 bases and the J segment 6 bases; nucleotides outside the gene matches: 12. The CDR3 spans 16 residues. CDR3: CASSPNRRGRRAEAFF. The CDR3 DNA sequence: TGTGCCAGCTCACCAAACCGTAGGGGGCGCCGGGCTGAAGCTTTCTTT. The whole variable domain, filled in from reference TRBV18 and TRBJ1-1, reads NAGVMQNPRHLVRRRGQEARLRCSPMKGHSHVYWYRQLPEEGLKFMVYLQKENIIDESGMPKERFSAEFPKEGPSILRIQQVVRGDSAAYFCASSPNRRGRRAEAFFGQGTRLTVV.

This chain connects TRBV28 to TRBJ2-2; TRBD1 aligns across 9 bases. The CDR3 totals 14 residues. J was trimmed by 7 bases and V by 8 bases; bases with no gene match: 8. Germline V gene sequence: CDR1 MDHEN, CDR2 SYDVKM. The CDR3 DNA is TGTGCCAGCCTGACACAGGGGGCAGGCGGGGAGCTGTTTTTT. Its protein product is CASLTQGAGGELFF.

The CDR3 DNA sequence: TGTGCCACCAGCAGAGAACTGAGGAATTCACCCCTCCACTTT. Its translation: CATSRELRNSPLHF. The chain combines TRBV15 with TRBJ1-6; the D is unclear. Germline CDR1 LNHNV, CDR2 YYDKDF (reference sequence). Trimming cost V 0 bases and J 7 bases, with 7 bases left between them. This CDR3 has 14 residues.

This chain joins TRBV10-1 and TRBJ2-3; 9 positions match TRBD2. The germline V gene encodes CDR1 WNHNN and CDR2 SYGVQD (reference sequence). The CDR3 contains 16 residues. V lost 8 bases, J lost 2 bases, and 11 bases stayed unmatched. For the CDR3, the DNA is TGCGCCAGCGCAGGGCGGGGGGGCCCGCCCACAGATACGCAGTATTTT. Translation gives CASAGRGGPPTDTQYF.

A few counts support this clone. The chain joins TRBV30 to TRBJ1-5; D remains unclear. Trimming stripped 2 bases from V and 3 bases from J, with 8 bases between. The CDR3 is made up of 13 amino acids. From germline, CDR1 is GTSNPN and CDR2 SVGIG (reference sequence). The CDR3 DNA reads TGTGCCTGGAGTAGGCAGGCCAATCAGCCCCAGCATTTT. Residues: CAWSRQANQPQHF.

The rearrangement uses TRBV6-5 and TRBJ2-1; weak D call: TRBD2 (6 bases). The CDR3 runs 16 residues. Germline V gene lookup returns CDR1 MNHEY and CDR2 SVGAGI. The V end lost 4 bases, the J end lost 9 bases, and 22 bases lay between the germline ends. The CDR3 sequence: CASSSPPRRGGTEQFF. The CDR3 DNA is TGTGCCAGCAGTTCCCCCCCACGGAGGGGTGGTACTGAGCAGTTCTTC.

The chain employs TRBV12-3 or TRBV12-4 and TRBJ2-2; weak D call: TRBD1 (6 bases). Trimming left V 5 bases short and J 3 bases short, with 7 bases between. This CDR3 contains 13 residues. The CDR3 reads CASSHRDTGELFF. The CDR3 nucleotides are TGTGCCAGCAGTCACAGGGACACCGGGGAGCTGTTTTTT.

CDR3 coding DNA: TGTGCCAGCAGCCTAGGCCAGGGGCTCGACTCTGGAAACACCATATATTTT. Residues: CASSLGQGLDSGNTIYF. The chain links TRBV5-4 to TRBJ1-3, with D possibly being TRBD1 (6 bases). The CDR3 is 17 residues long. Trimming pared 4 bases from V and 0 bases from J, leaving 17 bases between. Germline values: CDR1 SGHNT, CDR2 YYREEE (reference sequence).

The rearrangement joins TRBV6-1 to TRBJ2-1; a weak D match, TRBD2 (5 bases). The CDR3 length is 15 residues. Trimming removed 3 bases at V and 0 bases at J, with 9 bases between. The germline CDR1 and CDR2 sequences are MNHNS and SASEGT. This CDR3 reads CASSDPGSSYNEQFF. The DNA for the CDR3 is TGTGCCAGCAGTGACCCGGGGAGCTCCTACAATGAGCAGTTCTTC.

This chain uses TRBV18 with TRBJ1-2; 8 bases align to TRBD1. This CDR3 has 18 amino acids. The germline CDR1 and CDR2 sequences are KGHSH and LQKENI. J lost 4 bases, V lost 1 base, and 14 bases had no gene match. In DNA, the CDR3 is TGTGCCAGCTCACCACAACCCCCGGGACAGGCCGTTTTCTATGGCTACACCTTC. It is translated as CASSPQPPGQAVFYGYTF.

The J gene is TRBJ1-3, the V gene TRBV18; possibly TRBD1 for D (6 bases). V was pared by 4 bases and J by 0 bases, with 16 bases between. Germline CDR1 is KGHSH and CDR2 is LQKENI. The CDR3 covers 17 residues. The CDR3 DNA reads as TGTGCCAGCTCACGATATGGACAGATGAGCTCTGGAAACACCATATATTTT. It is translated as CASSRYGQMSSGNTIYF.

This clone was detected only once. V and J are TRBV12-3 or TRBV12-4 and TRBJ2-1; the match to TRBD1 covers 8 bases. After removal of 6 bases from V and 9 bases from J, the junction contained 7 bases not matched to a gene. This CDR3 contains 13 residues. The DNA for the CDR3 is TGTGCCAGCAGGAACACAGGGGGTCGTGAGCAGTTCTTC. Its translation is CASRNTGGREQFF.

The chain is built from TRBV27 and TRBJ2-7; D is possibly TRBD1 (5 bases). There are 13 residues in the CDR3. The V end was cut by 2 bases, the J end by 2 bases, with 7 bases between. Germline-derived CDR1 and CDR2 are MNHEY and SMNVEV (reference sequence). CDR3 protein: CASSLAGTYEQYF. In DNA, the CDR3 is TGTGCCAGCAGTTTAGCAGGGACCTACGAGCAGTACTTC.

This clone was recorded at least ten times. V and J are TRBV3-1 (or the pseudogene TRBV3-2) and TRBJ2-2, with 12 bases lining up with TRBD2. Unmatched junction bases numbered 4, after V lost 6 bases and J lost 5 bases. Per the germline V gene, CDR1 is LGHDT and CDR2 is YNNKEL (reference sequence). The CDR3 is 15 amino acids. This CDR3 reads CASRQLAGGTGELFF. The CDR3 nucleotides read TGTGCCAGCAGACAACTAGCGGGGGGAACCGGGGAGCTGTTTTTT.

The rearrangement links TRBV5-6 to TRBJ1-4; 10 bases line up with TRBD1. Germline V CDR1 and CDR2: SGHDT, YYEEEE. The junction had 8 bases not matched to a gene; V was cut back by 0 bases and J by 3 bases. The CDR3 contains 18 residues. CDR3: CASSLAGQGVSANEKLFF. The CDR3 region has the DNA TGTGCCAGCAGCTTGGCCGGACAGGGGGTTTCGGCTAATGAAAAACTGTTTTTT.

J is TRBJ1-5 and V is TRBV10-3; D unclear. The CDR3 has 13 residues. Per the germline V gene, CDR1 is ENHRY and CDR2 is SYGVKD. The V end was cut by 0 bases, the J end by 12 bases, with 12 bases between. In nucleotides, the CDR3 is TGTGCCATCAGTGAGTCGGCCCTTGAGCGCCAGCATTTT. Amino acid sequence: CAISESALERQHF.

The chain is built from TRBV29-1 and TRBJ2-3, with 7 bases lining up with TRBD2. The germline CDR1 and CDR2 sequences are SQVTM and ANQGSEA. The CDR3 extends over 14 amino acids. V lost 7 bases to trimming and J lost 8 bases; unmatched junction nucleotides: 15. The CDR3 region is CSALTGARGGTQYF. CDR3 bases: TGCAGCGCACTGACCGGGGCCCGCGGGGGTACGCAGTATTTT.

The rearrangement links TRBV19 to TRBJ1-2; D is ambiguous. Germline V gene sequence: CDR1 LNHDA, CDR2 SQIVND (reference sequence). V shed 3 bases and J shed 4 bases, with 21 bases lying between them. CDR3 size: 17 residues. Written as DNA, the CDR3 is TGTGCCAGTAGTATCCGGGATAGGCCCTCGTCTGTCTATGGCTACACCTTC. This gives the protein CASSIRDRPSSVYGYTF.

The CDR3 DNA reads as TGTGCCACCAGTGACCCAGACAGGGGCTACACAGATACGCAGTATTTT. This gives the protein CATSDPDRGYTDTQYF. V usage is TRBV24-1 and J usage is TRBJ2-3, with TRBD1 matching over 8 bases. The CDR3 sequence is 16 residues long. With V trimmed by 4 bases and J by 2 bases, 7 bases remained unmatched. Germline V gene data show CDR1 as KGHDR and CDR2 as SFDVKD.

The CDR3 loop reads CASSLRDRPQNTEAFF. The CDR3, as DNA: TGTGCCAGCAGCCTCCGGGACAGGCCACAGAACACTGAAGCTTTCTTT. This chain uses TRBV7-8 with TRBJ1-1; TRBD1 matches at 8 bases. This CDR3 has 16 amino acids. From germline, CDR1 is SGHVS and CDR2 FQNEAQ. Trimming removed 5 bases from V and 1 base from J; junction bases left unmatched: 9.

A note on this clone: The sample has other DNA sequences that encode this CDR3 too. CDR3 nucleotides: TGTGCCAGCTCACCAACAGGGGCTAACACTGAAGCTTTCTTT. This sequence encodes CASSPTGANTEAFF. The genes are TRBV18 and TRBJ1-1; 7 bases map to TRBD1. This CDR3 is 14 amino acids long. Germline CDR1 reads KGHSH; CDR2 reads LQKENI. V lost 2 bases, J lost 2 bases, and 2 bases stayed unmatched.

The genes are TRBV3-1 (or the pseudogene TRBV3-2) and TRBJ2-1, with 10 bases identical to TRBD2. The V and J ends lost 3 bases and 3 bases, in that order; junction bases with no gene match: 5. Germline V gene sequence: CDR1 LGHDT, CDR2 YNNKEL (reference sequence). This CDR3 comprises 16 residues. CDR3: CASSHHSGGRYNEQFF. In nucleotides, the CDR3 is TGTGCCAGCAGCCATCATAGCGGGGGGCGCTACAATGAGCAGTTCTTC.

V gene TRBV19 combines with J gene TRBJ1-2; possible D gene TRBD1, 5 bases. The V gene lost 6 bases and the J gene lost 2 bases, with 10 bases spanning the gap. The CDR3 spans 13 residues. Germline CDR1 is LNHDA and CDR2 is SQIVND (reference sequence). In DNA form, the CDR3 reads TGTGCCAGTAGGCGGAGACAGAACTATGGCTACACCTTC. The encoded protein is CASRRRQNYGYTF.

V gene TRBV30 combines with J gene TRBJ1-1; D unresolved. The CDR3 is made up of 15 amino acids. Trimming pared 3 bases from V and 1 base from J, leaving 15 bases between. Germline CDR1 and CDR2: GTSNPN and SVGIG (reference sequence). CDR3 sequence: CAWRGGPRTNTEAFF. In nucleotides, the CDR3 is TGTGCCTGGAGAGGAGGACCAAGGACGAACACTGAAGCTTTCTTT.

The chain has TRBV21-1 and TRBJ1-3; TRBD1 is the table's D call, not checked against the DNA. TRBV21-1 is given as a pseudogene. The CDR3 is made up of 18 amino acids. The CDR3 here is CASFPGPTRGSSGNTIYF. In nucleotides, the CDR3 is TGTGCCAGCTTTCCGGGCCCGACCAGGGGTTCCTCTGGAAACACCATATATTTT.

The chain couples TRBV3-1 (or the pseudogene TRBV3-2) to TRBJ1-3; D is ambiguous. The CDR3 consists of 16 residues. Germline loops: CDR1 LGHDT, CDR2 YNNKEL (reference sequence). Trimming removed 2 bases from V and 1 base from J, with 12 bases in between. CDR3 sequence: CASSQNGRRSGNTIYF. CDR3 coding DNA: TGTGCCAGCAGCCAAAATGGGCGTCGGTCTGGAAACACCATATATTTT.

The V call is TRBV29-1, the J call TRBJ2-5, with 8 bases that match TRBD1. Germline V lookup: CDR1 SQVTM, CDR2 ANQGSEA. With V trimmed by 8 bases and J by 0 bases, 5 bases remained unmatched. CDR3 length equals 13 residues. DNA for the CDR3: TGCAGCACGGACAGGGCGGACCAAGAGACCCAGTACTTC. Amino acids: CSTDRADQETQYF.

This chain links TRBV10-3 with TRBJ2-1; tentative D call: TRBD2 (6 bases). CDR1 is ENHRY, CDR2 SYGVKD, per germline. This CDR3 comprises 15 residues. V lost 6 bases and J 6 bases, leaving 18 bases between the germline ends. CDR3 DNA sequence: TGTGCCATCAGGACCCAGGGTAACGGGGGCAATGAGCAGTTCTTC. It is translated as CAIRTQGNGGNEQFF.